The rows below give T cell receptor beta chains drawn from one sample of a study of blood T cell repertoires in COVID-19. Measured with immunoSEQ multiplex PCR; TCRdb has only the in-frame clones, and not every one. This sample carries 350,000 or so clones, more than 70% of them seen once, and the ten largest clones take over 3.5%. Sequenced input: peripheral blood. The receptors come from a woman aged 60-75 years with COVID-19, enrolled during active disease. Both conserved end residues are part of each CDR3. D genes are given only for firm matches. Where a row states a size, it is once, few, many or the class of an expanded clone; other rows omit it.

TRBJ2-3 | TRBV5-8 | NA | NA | TGTGCCAGCAGCTTGGGGGGACATAGCACAGATACGCAGTATTTT | CASSLGGHSTDTQYF
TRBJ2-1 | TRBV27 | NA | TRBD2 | TGTGCCAGCAGTTTATCGCCCGGACTAGCGGGGGCCCTAGATGAGCAGTTCTTC | CASSLSPGLAGALDEQFF
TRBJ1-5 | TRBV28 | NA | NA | TGTGCCAGTTATGGGGGGAATCAGCCCCAGCATTTT | CASYGGNQPQHF
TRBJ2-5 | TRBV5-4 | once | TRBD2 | TGTGCCAGCAGTAGGGCGGGGGGGCAAGGGGAGACCCAGTACTTC | CASSRAGGQGETQYF
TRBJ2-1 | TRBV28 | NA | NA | TGTGCCAGCAGTTTCCCTCCGGGGAGCCATGAGCAGTTCTTC | CASSFPPGSHEQFF
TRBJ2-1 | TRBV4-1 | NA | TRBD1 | TGCGCCAGCAGCTTAAGTGGGACAGCAGATAATGAGCAGTTCTTC | CASSLSGTADNEQFF
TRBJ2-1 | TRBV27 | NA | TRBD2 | TGTGCCAGCAGGTGGACTAGCGGGGGGATATACTACAATGAGCAGTTCTTC | CASRWTSGGIYYNEQFF
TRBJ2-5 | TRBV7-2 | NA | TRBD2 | TGTGCCAGCAATTTACTCGGAATAGCGGGGCAAGAGACCCAGTACTTC | CASNLLGIAGQETQYF
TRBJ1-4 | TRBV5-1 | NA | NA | TGCGCCAGCCGAAGTGCGGTCTCTAATGAAAAACTGTTTTTT | CASRSAVSNEKLFF
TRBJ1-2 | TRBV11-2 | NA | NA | TGTGCCAGCAAACGGGGGTTCGGCGATGGCTACACCTTC | CASKRGFGDGYTF
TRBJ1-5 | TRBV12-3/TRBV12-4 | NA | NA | TGTGCCAGCAGTTTCGGCGGGGTTCAGCCCCAGCATTTT | CASSFGGVQPQHF
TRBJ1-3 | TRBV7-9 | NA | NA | TGTGCCAGCAGCTTTCAGCGGGGGAATGGAAACACCATATATTTT | CASSFQRGNGNTIYF
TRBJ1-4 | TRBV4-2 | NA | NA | TGTGCCAGCAGCCGGACCCTTCGGGAGGCTAATGAAAAACTGTTTTTT | CASSRTLREANEKLFF
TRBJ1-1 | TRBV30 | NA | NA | TGTGCCTGGAGCGGGGATTCCACTGAAGCTTTCTTT | CAWSGDSTEAFF
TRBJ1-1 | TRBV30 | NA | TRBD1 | TGTGCCTGGAGTGTACGGGGGACAGGGTTAATTGGCACTGAAGCTTTCTTT | CAWSVRGTGLIGTEAFF
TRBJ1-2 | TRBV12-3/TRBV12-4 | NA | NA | TGTGCCAGCAGTACAGGGTTCGGCTACACCTTC | CASSTGFGYTF
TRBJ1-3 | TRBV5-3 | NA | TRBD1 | TGTGCCAGAAGCCCCCGGGACAGGAGGATAATTTTCTCTGGAAACACCATATATTTT | CARSPRDRRIIFSGNTIYF
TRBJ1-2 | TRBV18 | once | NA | TGTGCCAGCTCGCCGGAGGGACACTATGGCTACACCTTC | CASSPEGHYGYTF
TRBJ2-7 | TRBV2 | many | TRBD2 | TGTGCCAGCAGTGCCGGGGGGGTCGTCTACGAGCAGTACTTC | CASSAGGVVYEQYF
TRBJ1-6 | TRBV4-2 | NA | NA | TGTGCCAGCAGCCTCGGACAGCCGAATTCACCCCTCCACTTT | CASSLGQPNSPLHF
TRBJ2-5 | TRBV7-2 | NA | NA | TGTGCCAGCAGCCTAAGGACTGGAAAGACCCAGTACTTC | CASSLRTGKTQYF